This is a list of T cell receptor beta chains from one sample in a study of cytomegalovirus exposure and HLA in healthy donors. Profiling relied on immunoSEQ multiplex PCR, and the TCRdb table lists in-frame clones only, not all of them. The sample data list fewer than 70,000 clones. Sequencing was performed on PBMCs. Receptor source: a man aged 25-45 years in good health and CMV-seropositive. The CDR3 runs from the conserved cysteine through the conserved F or W. Fields, in order: CDR3 protein, CDR3 DNA, J gene, D gene, V gene. A D gene is named only where the DNA matches it firmly.

CDR3 protein: CASSEAGGRGLQPQHF
CDR3 DNA: TGTGCCAGCAGTGAAGCAGGGGGCAGGGGGCTCCAGCCCCAGCATTTT
J gene: TRBJ1-5
D gene: TRBD1
V gene: TRBV2

CDR3 protein: CASSSWRHNEQFF
CDR3 DNA: TGTGCCAGTAGTAGTTGGAGGCACAATGAGCAGTTCTTC
J gene: TRBJ2-1
D gene: .
V gene: TRBV19

CDR3 protein: CASSLSREETQYF
CDR3 DNA: TGTGCCAGCAGCTTATCCCGGGAAGAGACCCAGTACTTC
J gene: TRBJ2-5
D gene: .
V gene: TRBV7-2

CDR3 protein: CASGLGQGKAFF
CDR3 DNA: TGTGCTAGTGGTTTGGGTCAGGGGAAAGCTTTCTTT
J gene: TRBJ1-1
D gene: .
V gene: TRBV12-5

CDR3 protein: CASSGGLAGDSWNPDTQYF
CDR3 DNA: TGCGCCAGCAGCGGAGGACTAGCGGGAGATAGTTGGAACCCTGATACGCAGTATTTT
J gene: TRBJ2-3
D gene: TRBD2
V gene: TRBV4-1

CDR3 protein: CASSYSTGRANGYTF
CDR3 DNA: TGTGCCAGCAGTTACTCGACAGGGCGGGCTAATGGCTACACCTTC
J gene: TRBJ1-2
D gene: TRBD1
V gene: TRBV6-6

CDR3 protein: CASSVVQGGTEAFF
CDR3 DNA: TGTGCCAGCAGCGTAGTGCAGGGTGGCACTGAAGCTTTCTTT
J gene: TRBJ1-1
D gene: .
V gene: TRBV9

CDR3 protein: CPTPPQGGLGYTF
CDR3 DNA: TGCCCGACCCCCCCGCAAGGCGGGCTTGGCTACACCTTC
J gene: TRBJ1-2
D gene: .
V gene: TRBV29-1

CDR3 protein: CASSQGTSGRGNEQFF
CDR3 DNA: TGTGCCAGCAGCCAAGGGACTAGCGGGAGGGGCAATGAGCAGTTCTTC
J gene: TRBJ2-1
D gene: TRBD2
V gene: TRBV4-2

CDR3 protein: CASRPGQASSGNTIYF
CDR3 DNA: TGTGCCAGCAGGCCCGGACAGGCGAGCTCTGGAAACACCATATATTTT
J gene: TRBJ1-3
D gene: TRBD1
V gene: TRBV2

CDR3 protein: CASSELWVGQGPFNQPQHF
CDR3 DNA: TGTGCCAGCAGTGAGCTTTGGGTGGGGCAGGGGCCCTTTAATCAGCCCCAGCATTTT
J gene: TRBJ1-5
D gene: .
V gene: TRBV2

CDR3 protein: CASSYSGQFTDTQYF
CDR3 DNA: TGTGCCAGCAGTTACTCGGGACAGTTCACAGATACGCAGTATTTT
J gene: TRBJ2-3
D gene: TRBD1
V gene: TRBV6-5

CDR3 protein: CASSQLAGGVETQYF
CDR3 DNA: TGTGCCAGCAGCCAACTAGCGGGGGGGGTGGAGACCCAGTACTTC
J gene: TRBJ2-5
D gene: TRBD2
V gene: TRBV4-2

CDR3 protein: CASSVGSGSSTDTQYF
CDR3 DNA: TGTGCCAGCAGCGTAGGCAGTGGCTCTAGCACAGATACGCAGTATTTT
J gene: TRBJ2-3
D gene: .
V gene: TRBV9

CDR3 protein: CASSSGASTDTQYF
CDR3 DNA: TGCGCCAGCTCTAGCGGGGCAAGCACAGATACGCAGTATTTT
J gene: TRBJ2-3
D gene: TRBD2
V gene: TRBV5-1

CDR3 protein: CASSFGGFAEAFF
CDR3 DNA: TGTGCCAGCAGCTTCGGGGGGTTCGCTGAAGCTTTCTTT
J gene: TRBJ1-1
D gene: .
V gene: TRBV14

CDR3 protein: CASSPPGGAGEKLFF
CDR3 DNA: TGTGCCAGCAGCCCCCCAGGGGGCGCGGGAGAAAAACTGTTTTTT
J gene: TRBJ1-4
D gene: TRBD1
V gene: TRBV7-9

CDR3 protein: CASSLEGVSYTDTQYF
CDR3 DNA: TGTGCCAGCAGCTTAGAAGGGGTCAGCTACACAGATACGCAGTATTTT
J gene: TRBJ2-3
D gene: .
V gene: TRBV11-2

CDR3 protein: CASSPGTDSLAKNIQYF
CDR3 DNA: TGTGCCAGCAGCCCGGGGACGGACAGTCTAGCCAAAAACATTCAGTACTTC
J gene: TRBJ2-4
D gene: .
V gene: TRBV7-9

CDR3 protein: CAWSVGDEQYF
CDR3 DNA: TGTGCCTGGAGTGTAGGGGACGAGCAGTACTTC
J gene: TRBJ2-7
D gene: .
V gene: TRBV30

CDR3 protein: CSVEKNRGDTEDFF
CDR3 DNA: TGCAGCGTTGAGAAGAACAGGGGCGACACTGAAGATTTCTTT
J gene: TRBJ1-1
D gene: TRBD1
V gene: TRBV29-1

CDR3 protein: CASSQPPSGGPNEQFF
CDR3 DNA: TGCGCCAGCAGCCAGCCACCTAGCGGGGGGCCCAATGAGCAGTTCTTC
J gene: TRBJ2-1
D gene: TRBD2
V gene: TRBV4-1

CDR3 protein: CASSIRSGPAELFF
CDR3 DNA: TGTGCCAGTAGTATTAGGTCAGGGCCAGCGGAGCTGTTTTTT
J gene: TRBJ2-2
D gene: .
V gene: TRBV19

CDR3 protein: CASSLSGSLSYEQYF
CDR3 DNA: TGTGCCAGCAGCTTATCAGGAAGCCTCTCCTACGAGCAGTACTTC
J gene: TRBJ2-7
D gene: .
V gene: TRBV13

CDR3 protein: CASSAGLAGVEQYF
CDR3 DNA: TGTGCCAGTAGCGCGGGACTAGCGGGAGTCGAGCAGTACTTC
J gene: TRBJ2-7
D gene: TRBD2
V gene: TRBV19

CDR3 protein: CASSPIQANSPLHF
CDR3 DNA: TGTGCCAGCAGCCCTATCCAGGCTAATTCACCCCTCCACTTT
J gene: TRBJ1-6
D gene: .
V gene: TRBV5-6

CDR3 protein: CASSLGRLAVPGELFF
CDR3 DNA: TGCGCCAGCAGCTTGGGGAGACTAGCGGTCCCCGGGGAGCTGTTTTTT
J gene: TRBJ2-2
D gene: TRBD2
V gene: TRBV5-1